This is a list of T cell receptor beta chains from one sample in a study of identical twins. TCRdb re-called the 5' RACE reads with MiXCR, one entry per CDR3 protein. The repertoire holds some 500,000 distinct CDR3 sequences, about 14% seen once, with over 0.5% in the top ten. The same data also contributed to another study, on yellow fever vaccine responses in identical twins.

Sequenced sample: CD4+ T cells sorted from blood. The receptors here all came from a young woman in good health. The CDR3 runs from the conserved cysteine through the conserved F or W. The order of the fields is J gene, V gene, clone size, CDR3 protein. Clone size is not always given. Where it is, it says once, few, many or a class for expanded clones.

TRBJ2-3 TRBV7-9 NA CASSVISKSLTDTQYF
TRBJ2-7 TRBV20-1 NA CSARVGESVHEQYF
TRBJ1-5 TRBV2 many CASSASGMGNQPQHF
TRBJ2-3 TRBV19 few CASSIWGQGTDTQYF
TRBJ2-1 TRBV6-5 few CASSFLRVGSVNEQFF
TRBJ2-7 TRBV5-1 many CASSSTGQGYYEQYF
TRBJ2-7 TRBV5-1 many CASSPLRTGTYEQYF
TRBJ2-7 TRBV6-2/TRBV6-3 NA CASTKGVAGAYEQYF
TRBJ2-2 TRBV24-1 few CATSPGTQANTGELFF
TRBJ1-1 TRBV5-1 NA CASTLGRIMNTEAFF
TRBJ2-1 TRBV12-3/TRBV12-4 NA CASSVTGSSEQFF
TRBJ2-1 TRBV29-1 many CSVNKGGVYNEQFF
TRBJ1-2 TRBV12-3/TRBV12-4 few CASRKRDYGYTF
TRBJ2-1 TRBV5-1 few CASSWTGTPYNEQFF
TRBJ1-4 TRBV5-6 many CASSLTANEKLFF
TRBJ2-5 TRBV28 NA CASSTNRGGETQYF
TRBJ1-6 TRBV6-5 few CASTNGNSPLHF
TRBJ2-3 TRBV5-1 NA CASSLATHTDTQYF
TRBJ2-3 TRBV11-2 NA CASSSGGGSSVRTDTQYF
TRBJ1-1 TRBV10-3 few CAATTGGGTEAFF
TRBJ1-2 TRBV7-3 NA CASSRDSLTNYGYTF
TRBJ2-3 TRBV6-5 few CASSYRGLKSTDTQYF
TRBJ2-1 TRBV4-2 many CASSQDLAGSSYNEQFF
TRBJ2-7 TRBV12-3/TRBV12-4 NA CASSLAGGGNWLSYEQYF
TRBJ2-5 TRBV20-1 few CSARRGTRETQYF
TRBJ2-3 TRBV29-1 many CSVEDSYGYTQYF
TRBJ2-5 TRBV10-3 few CAISFKETQYF
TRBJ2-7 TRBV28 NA CASSGPGQGTPYEQYF
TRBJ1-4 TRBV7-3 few CASSPTRTGKGNEKLFF
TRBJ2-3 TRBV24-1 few CATSVSRGPDTQYF
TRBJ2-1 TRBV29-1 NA CSATRVDEQFF
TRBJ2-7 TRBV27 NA CASSPPTLAGAYEQYF
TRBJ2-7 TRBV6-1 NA CASSPGLAGPSAYEQYF
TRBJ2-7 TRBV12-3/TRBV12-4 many CASSLYSSGAHPYEQYF
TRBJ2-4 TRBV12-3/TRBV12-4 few CASSLVLDLKNIQYF
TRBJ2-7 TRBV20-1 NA CSASHRQYEQYF
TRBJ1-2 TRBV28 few CASRKTGTYGYTF
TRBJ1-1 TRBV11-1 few CASSFSRTEAFF
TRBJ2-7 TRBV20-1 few CSAIGTGANYEQYF
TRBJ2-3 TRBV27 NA CASSSRTSGTDTQYF
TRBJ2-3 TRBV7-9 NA CASSSMRGGDTDTQYF
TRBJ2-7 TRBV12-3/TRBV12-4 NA CASSGQGSYEQYF
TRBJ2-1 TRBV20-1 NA CSARERGRGNEQFF
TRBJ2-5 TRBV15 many CATSGGTGRETQYF
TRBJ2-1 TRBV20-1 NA CSALGLMKSSYNEQFF
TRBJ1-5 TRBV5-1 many CASSLEGGSYQPQHF
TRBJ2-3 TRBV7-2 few CASSLARPPDTQYF
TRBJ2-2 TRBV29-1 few CSGGTSGNTGELFF
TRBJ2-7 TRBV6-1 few CASRPNTLIGEQYF
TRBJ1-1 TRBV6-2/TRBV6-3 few CASRQDRANTEAFF
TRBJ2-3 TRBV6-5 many CASSTRTDTQYF
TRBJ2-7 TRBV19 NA CASSIMVSYEQYF
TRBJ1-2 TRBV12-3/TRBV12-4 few CASSFVGTGSGYTF
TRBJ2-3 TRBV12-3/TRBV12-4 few CASSRLGLAGYTDTQYF
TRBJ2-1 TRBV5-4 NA CASSLKGTFYNEQFF